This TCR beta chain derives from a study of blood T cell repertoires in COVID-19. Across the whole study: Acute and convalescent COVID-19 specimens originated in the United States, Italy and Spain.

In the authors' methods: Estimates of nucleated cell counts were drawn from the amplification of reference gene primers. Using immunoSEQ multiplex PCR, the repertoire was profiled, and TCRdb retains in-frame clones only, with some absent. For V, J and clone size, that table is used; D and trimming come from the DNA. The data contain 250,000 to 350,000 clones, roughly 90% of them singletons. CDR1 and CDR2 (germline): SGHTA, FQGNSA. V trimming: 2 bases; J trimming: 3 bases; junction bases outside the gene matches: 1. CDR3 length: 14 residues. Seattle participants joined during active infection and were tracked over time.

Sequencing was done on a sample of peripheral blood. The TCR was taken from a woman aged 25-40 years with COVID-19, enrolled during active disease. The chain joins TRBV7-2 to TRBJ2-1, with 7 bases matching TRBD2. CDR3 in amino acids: CASSLREVYNEQFF. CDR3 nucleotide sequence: TGTGCCAGCAGCTTACGGGAGGTCTACAATGAGCAGTTCTTC.